The 26 T cell receptor beta chains in this list originate from one sample, sequenced in a study of neoadjuvant anti-PD-1 for oral cavity cancer. Sequencing was performed with immunoSEQ multiplex PCR; in TCRdb, only in-frame clones are kept and a portion is missing. This table holds about 14,000 clones, about four fifths found once. Time point reported: after neoadjuvant nivolumab, at surgical resection. The sequencing used PBMCs, collected after nivolumab (anti-PD-1) treatment. These receptors were collected from a person aged 35 to 85 with oral cavity squamous cell carcinoma.

The chain has TRBV5-6 and TRBJ2-7; TRBD1 aligns across 9 bases. Per germline, CDR1 SGHDT and CDR2 YYEEEE. The CDR3 is 14 amino acids. J lost 3 bases, V lost 0 bases, and 1 base had no gene match. The CDR3 sequence: CASSLGQGDYEQYF. The CDR3 region has the DNA TGTGCCAGCAGCTTGGGACAGGGGGACTACGAGCAGTACTTC.

This sequence joins TRBV30 and TRBJ1-4, with 10 bases that match TRBD1. The germline V gene encodes CDR1 GTSNPN and CDR2 SVGIG (reference sequence). After removal of 0 bases from V and 5 bases from J, the junction contained 3 bases not matched to a gene. The CDR3 has 15 residues. The CDR3 spells CAWSVGTGENEKLFF. The CDR3 coding sequence is TGTGCCTGGAGTGTAGGGACAGGGGAAAATGAAAAACTGTTTTTT.

There are a few counts of this clone. This chain joins TRBV28 and TRBJ2-2; no firm D call. V lost 2 bases, J lost 7 bases, and 17 bases lay in between. Germline lookup yields CDR1 MDHEN and CDR2 SYDVKM. This CDR3 region has 16 residues. The CDR3 DNA is TGTGCCAGCAGTTTAAGTTTGGTCCTAACAGTCGGGGAGCTGTTTTTT. Protein sequence: CASSLSLVLTVGELFF.

The rearrangement joins TRBV19 to TRBJ1-1; D gene ambiguous. The CDR3 has 15 residues. The germline V gene encodes CDR1 LNHDA and CDR2 SQIVND (reference sequence). The germline V and J ends were trimmed by 5 bases and 4 bases, with 17 bases remaining between them. As DNA, the CDR3 is TGTGCCAGTAGTGTTTACTCACCAGCTGGCACTGAAGCTTTCTTT. Translated: CASSVYSPAGTEAFF.

V and J are TRBV5-4 and TRBJ1-1; D may be TRBD1 (5 bases). The CDR3 runs 13 residues. The germline V and J ends were trimmed by 3 bases and 0 bases, with 6 bases remaining between them. Germline CDR1 and CDR2: SGHNT and YYREEE (reference sequence). The CDR3 is CASSWTMNTEAFF. The CDR3 region has the DNA TGTGCCAGCAGCTGGACAATGAACACTGAAGCTTTCTTT.

In this sample, this clone turned up a few times. The chain links TRBV2 to TRBJ1-2; a weak D match, TRBD1 (6 bases). Germline loops: CDR1 SNHLY, CDR2 FYNNEI. The ends were cut back, 3 bases at V and 3 bases at J, with 8 bases in the middle. This CDR3 is 13 amino acids long. CDR3 loop: CASSEAGDYGYTF. CDR3 nucleotide sequence: TGTGCCAGCAGTGAGGCAGGGGACTATGGCTACACCTTC.

The V gene is TRBV28, the J gene TRBJ2-1; maybe TRBD2 (5 bases). V was pared by 4 bases and J by 6 bases, with 16 bases between. The germline gives CDR1 MDHEN, CDR2 SYDVKM. This CDR3 spans 15 amino acids. The DNA of the CDR3 is TGTGCCAGCAGTTCAAGCGGCCCTTCGTTCAATGAGCAGTTCTTC. Amino acids: CASSSSGPSFNEQFF.

This clone came up once. V is TRBV28 and J is TRBJ2-7; possible D gene TRBD2, 6 bases. Germline V gene lookup returns CDR1 MDHEN and CDR2 SYDVKM. This CDR3 comprises 14 residues. V lost 1 base to trimming and J lost 3 bases, with 10 bases between them. CDR3 residues: CASSLSHGGYEQYF. CDR3 in DNA: TGTGCCAGCAGTTTATCGCACGGGGGCTACGAGCAGTACTTC.

V is TRBV25-1 and J is TRBJ2-7, with D possibly TRBD1 on 5 matching bases. Germline V CDR1 and CDR2: MGHDK, SYGVNS. V lost 6 bases, J lost 5 bases, and 14 bases lay in between. The CDR3 spans 13 residues. The DNA of the CDR3 is TGTGCCAGCAGAGAAGGGGTTTCCGACGAGCAGTACTTC. Translation gives CASREGVSDEQYF.

This chain connects TRBV11-2 to TRBJ2-5; D gene uncertain. The CDR3 is 15 amino acids. V was pared by 4 bases and J by 0 bases, with 12 bases between. CDR1 is SGHAT and CDR2 is FQNNGV in the germline V gene. The CDR3, as DNA: TGTGCCAGCAGCTATTTGAGTGGTAACCAAGAGACCCAGTACTTC. Translating gives CASSYLSGNQETQYF.

The chain employs TRBV2 and TRBJ2-1; 12 bases agree with TRBD1. Trimming took 6 bases from V and 10 from J; bases not matched to a gene: 4. CDR3 length: 13 amino acids. Germline-derived CDR1 and CDR2 are SNHLY and FYNNEI. DNA of the CDR3: TGTGCCAGCAGCCGGGACAGGGGGCGGGAGCAGTTCTTC. Protein: CASSRDRGREQFF.

V and J are TRBV5-4 and TRBJ1-2; the match to TRBD1 covers 7 bases. The CDR3 loop spans 15 amino acids. V trimming: 3 bases; J trimming: 3 bases; junction bases outside the gene matches: 8. Germline CDR1 SGHNT, CDR2 YYREEE (reference sequence). CDR3 residues: CASSSFTGADYGYTF. The CDR3 region has the DNA TGTGCCAGCAGCTCCTTCACAGGGGCGGACTATGGCTACACCTTC.

The J gene is TRBJ2-7, the V gene TRBV30; TRBD2 aligns across 15 bases. CDR3 length: 14 amino acids. V lost 7 bases, J lost 3 bases, and 4 bases stayed unmatched. The germline V gene encodes CDR1 GTSNPN and CDR2 SVGIG (reference sequence). The CDR3 spells CAFGTSGRIYEQYF. CDR3 DNA: TGTGCCTTCGGGACTAGCGGGAGGATCTACGAGCAGTACTTC.

The gene calls are TRBV19 and TRBJ2-1; D unresolved. V dropped 1 base and J dropped 10 bases, with 14 bases sitting between them. The CDR3 totals 14 residues. Germline V gene data show CDR1 as LNHDA and CDR2 as SQIVND (reference sequence). DNA for the CDR3: TGTGCCAGTAGTATAGCCGTGGGTTGGCCAGAGCAGTTCTTC. Translated: CASSIAVGWPEQFF. The full variable domain, with the rest looked up from reference TRBV19 and TRBJ2-1, is DGGITQSPKYLFRKEGQNVTLSCEQNLNHDAMYWYRQDPGQGLRLIYYSQIVNDFQKGDIAEGYSVSREKKESFPLTVTSAQKNPTAFYLCASSIAVGWPEQFFGPGTRLTVL.

The rearrangement links TRBV29-1 to TRBJ2-7, with D unresolved. The CDR3 is 14 amino acids. Germline V gives CDR1 SQVTM, CDR2 ANQGSEA. Trimming took off 0 bases at V and 0 bases at J, with 9 bases between the two ends. This CDR3 reads CSVEDSGSSYEQYF. CDR3 nucleotides: TGCAGCGTTGAAGATTCGGGCAGCTCCTACGAGCAGTACTTC.

The table lists this clone with a count of one. V usage is TRBV6-1 and J usage is TRBJ2-1, with D perhaps matching TRBD2 (6 bases). The CDR3 runs to 16 residues. Germline V gene lookup returns CDR1 MNHNS and CDR2 SASEGT. V was trimmed by 2 bases and J by 7 bases, leaving 18 bases between them. The CDR3 DNA reads as TGTGCCAGCAGTGAAATTGGCGGGACCCCGACTAATGAGCAGTTCTTC. Protein: CASSEIGGTPTNEQFF.

The V call is TRBV4-1, the J call TRBJ1-1; a possible D gene is TRBD1 (5 bases). Trimming left V 1 base short and J 0 bases short, with 15 bases between. The CDR3 is made up of 17 amino acids. Germline V lookup: CDR1 MGHRA, CDR2 YSYEKL. As DNA, the CDR3 is TGCGCCAGCAGCCAAGGGTCGGGGGATTCGATGAACACTGAAGCTTTCTTT. Translated, it gives CASSQGSGDSMNTEAFF.

This clone showed up just once. The chain recombines TRBV5-1 with TRBJ1-1, with D unresolved. V lost 2 bases, J lost 1 base, and 6 bases lay in between. The length of the CDR3 is 13 residues. Germline V gene lookup returns CDR1 SGHRS and CDR2 YFSETQ. As DNA, the CDR3 is TGCGCCAGCAGCTTTAACAGGAACACTGAAGCTTTCTTT. Translating it yields CASSFNRNTEAFF.

This chain uses TRBV5-1 with TRBJ2-3, with 12 bases fitting TRBD2. The J segment lost 3 bases and the V segment lost 0 bases, leaving 2 bases of the junction unmatched. Germline CDR1 and CDR2: SGHRS and YFSETQ. There are 16 residues in the CDR3. CDR3 residues: CASSLELAGGTDTQYF. The CDR3 DNA sequence: TGCGCCAGCAGCTTGGAACTAGCGGGAGGAACAGATACGCAGTATTTT.

The chain has TRBV7-9 and TRBJ1-2, with 9 bases matching TRBD1. The CDR3 covers 14 residues. Germline trimming cut 2 bases from V and 8 bases from J; bases unmatched to any gene: 6. In germline, CDR1 is SEHNR, CDR2 FQNEAQ (reference sequence). The CDR3 DNA sequence: TGTGCCAGCAGCTTAACGGGACAGGGTATAGGCTACACCTTC. As protein: CASSLTGQGIGYTF.

The gene calls are TRBV7-8 and TRBJ2-7; D possibly corresponds to TRBD2 (6 bases). Germline CDR1 is SGHVS and CDR2 is FQNEAQ. The ends were cut back, 5 bases at V and 6 bases at J, with 11 bases in the middle. The CDR3 spans 12 residues. Here the CDR3 reads CASSGPGGEQYF. The CDR3 coding sequence is TGTGCCAGCAGCGGGCCCGGGGGCGAGCAGTACTTC.

The chain employs TRBV13 and TRBJ1-2, with D maybe TRBD1 (6 bases). In germline, CDR1 is PRHDT, CDR2 FYEKMQ (reference sequence). The CDR3 sequence is 15 residues long. V lost 1 base and J 2 bases, leaving 11 bases between the germline ends. This chain's CDR3 is CASSLERGPNYGYTF. DNA of the CDR3: TGTGCCAGCAGCTTAGAGCGGGGGCCCAACTATGGCTACACCTTC.

This chain uses TRBV6-1 with TRBJ1-2; D possibly corresponds to TRBD1 (6 bases). CDR1 is MNHNS, CDR2 SASEGT, per germline. Trimming shortened V by 3 bases and J by 5 bases, and 16 bases separated the two germline ends. CDR3 length: 15 amino acids. The CDR3: CASSDRGSPYYGYTF. CDR3 in DNA: TGTGCCAGCAGTGACAGGGGCTCACCTTATTATGGCTACACCTTC.

The genes are TRBV10-1 and TRBJ2-2, with TRBD2 identical over 8 bases. This CDR3 has 15 amino acids. Germline CDR1 and CDR2: WNHNN and SYGVQD (reference sequence). Trimming took 2 bases from V and 5 from J; bases not matched to a gene: 4. DNA of the CDR3: TGCGCCAGCAGTGAGACGGGAGGGCCGACCGGGGAGCTGTTTTTT. Translated, it gives CASSETGGPTGELFF.

This chain connects TRBV15 to TRBJ1-1, with D perhaps matching TRBD1 (6 bases). Germline CDR1 is LNHNV and CDR2 is YYDKDF (reference sequence). Between the trimmed V and J ends, which lost 0 bases and 5 bases, there was a span of 10 bases. The CDR3 has 14 amino acids. The CDR3 spells CATSRDLGATEAFF. CDR3 DNA: TGTGCCACCAGCAGAGATCTGGGGGCGACTGAAGCTTTCTTT.

The genes are TRBV5-1 and TRBJ2-5; no clear D. CDR3 size: 13 residues. Germline loops: CDR1 SGHRS, CDR2 YFSETQ. The germline V and J ends were trimmed by 0 bases and 7 bases, with 10 bases remaining between them. For the CDR3, the DNA is TGCGCCAGCAGCTTGGTTGGCGAAGGGACCCAGTACTTC. Its protein is CASSLVGEGTQYF.